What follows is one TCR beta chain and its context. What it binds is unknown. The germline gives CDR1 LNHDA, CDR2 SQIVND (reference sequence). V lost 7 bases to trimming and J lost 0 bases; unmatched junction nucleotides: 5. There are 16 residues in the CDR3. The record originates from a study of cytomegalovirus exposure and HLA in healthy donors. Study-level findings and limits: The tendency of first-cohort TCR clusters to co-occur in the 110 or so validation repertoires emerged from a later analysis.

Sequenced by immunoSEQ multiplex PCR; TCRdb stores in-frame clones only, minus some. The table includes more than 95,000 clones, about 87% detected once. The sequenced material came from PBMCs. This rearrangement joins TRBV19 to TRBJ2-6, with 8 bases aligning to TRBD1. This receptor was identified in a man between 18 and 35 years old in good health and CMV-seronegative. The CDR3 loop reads CASTTGGISGANVLTF. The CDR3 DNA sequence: TGTGCCAGTACCACAGGGGGAATCTCTGGGGCCAACGTCCTGACTTTC.